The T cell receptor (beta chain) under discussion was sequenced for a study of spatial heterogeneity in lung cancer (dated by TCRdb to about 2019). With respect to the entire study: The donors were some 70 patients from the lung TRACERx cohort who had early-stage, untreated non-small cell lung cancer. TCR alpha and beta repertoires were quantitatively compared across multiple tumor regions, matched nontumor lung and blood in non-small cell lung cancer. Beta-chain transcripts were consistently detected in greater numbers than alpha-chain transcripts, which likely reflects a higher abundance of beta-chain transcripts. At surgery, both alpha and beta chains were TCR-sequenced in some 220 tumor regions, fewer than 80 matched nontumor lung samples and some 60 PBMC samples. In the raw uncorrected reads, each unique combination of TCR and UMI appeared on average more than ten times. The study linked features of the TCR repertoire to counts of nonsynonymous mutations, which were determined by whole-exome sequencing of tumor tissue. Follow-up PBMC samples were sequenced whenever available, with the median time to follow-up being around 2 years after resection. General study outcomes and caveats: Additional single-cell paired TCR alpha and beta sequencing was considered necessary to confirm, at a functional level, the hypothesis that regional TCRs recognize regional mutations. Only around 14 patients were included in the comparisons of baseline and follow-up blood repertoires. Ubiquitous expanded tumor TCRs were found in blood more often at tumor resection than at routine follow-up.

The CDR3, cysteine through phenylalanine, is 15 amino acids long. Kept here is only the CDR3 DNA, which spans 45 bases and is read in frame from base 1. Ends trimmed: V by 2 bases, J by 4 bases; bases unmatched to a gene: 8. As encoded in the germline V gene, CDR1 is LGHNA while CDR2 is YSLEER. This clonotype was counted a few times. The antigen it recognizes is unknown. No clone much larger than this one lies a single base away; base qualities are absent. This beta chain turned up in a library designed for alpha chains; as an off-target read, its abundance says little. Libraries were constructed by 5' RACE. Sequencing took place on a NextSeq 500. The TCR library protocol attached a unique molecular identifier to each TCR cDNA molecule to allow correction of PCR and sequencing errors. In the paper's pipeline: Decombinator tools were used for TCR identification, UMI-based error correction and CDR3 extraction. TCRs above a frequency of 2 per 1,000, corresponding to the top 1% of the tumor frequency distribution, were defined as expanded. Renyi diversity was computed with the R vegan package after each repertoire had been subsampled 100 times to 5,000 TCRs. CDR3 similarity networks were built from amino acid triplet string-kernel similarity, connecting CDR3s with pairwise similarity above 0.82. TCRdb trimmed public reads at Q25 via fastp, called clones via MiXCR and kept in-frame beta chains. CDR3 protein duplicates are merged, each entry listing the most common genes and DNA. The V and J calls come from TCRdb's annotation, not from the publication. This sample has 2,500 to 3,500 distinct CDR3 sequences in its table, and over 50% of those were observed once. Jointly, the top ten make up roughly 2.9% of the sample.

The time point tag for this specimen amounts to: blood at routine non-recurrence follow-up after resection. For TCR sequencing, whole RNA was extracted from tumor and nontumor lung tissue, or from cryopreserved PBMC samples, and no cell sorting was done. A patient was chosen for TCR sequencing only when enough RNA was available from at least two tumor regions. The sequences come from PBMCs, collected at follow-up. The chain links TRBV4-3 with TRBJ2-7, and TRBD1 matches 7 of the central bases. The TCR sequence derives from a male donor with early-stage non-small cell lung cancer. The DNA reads TGCGCCAGCAGCCAACAGACAGGGACCTCGTACGAGCAGTACTTC. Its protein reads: CASSQQTGTSYEQYF.